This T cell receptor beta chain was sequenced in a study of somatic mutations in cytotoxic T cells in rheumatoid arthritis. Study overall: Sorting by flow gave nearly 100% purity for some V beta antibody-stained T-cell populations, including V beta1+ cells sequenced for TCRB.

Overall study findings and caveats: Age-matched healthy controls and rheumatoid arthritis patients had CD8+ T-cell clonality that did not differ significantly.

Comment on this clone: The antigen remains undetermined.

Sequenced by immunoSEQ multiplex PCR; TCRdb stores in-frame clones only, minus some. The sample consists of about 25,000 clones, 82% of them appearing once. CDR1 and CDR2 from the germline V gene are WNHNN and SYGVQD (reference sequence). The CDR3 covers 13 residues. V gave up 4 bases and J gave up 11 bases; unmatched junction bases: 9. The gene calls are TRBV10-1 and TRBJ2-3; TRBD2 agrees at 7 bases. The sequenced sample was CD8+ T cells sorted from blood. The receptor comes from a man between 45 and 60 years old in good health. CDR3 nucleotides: TGCGCCAGCAGTGTGATGATCGCGGGGGAGCAGTATTTT. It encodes CASSVMIAGEQYF.